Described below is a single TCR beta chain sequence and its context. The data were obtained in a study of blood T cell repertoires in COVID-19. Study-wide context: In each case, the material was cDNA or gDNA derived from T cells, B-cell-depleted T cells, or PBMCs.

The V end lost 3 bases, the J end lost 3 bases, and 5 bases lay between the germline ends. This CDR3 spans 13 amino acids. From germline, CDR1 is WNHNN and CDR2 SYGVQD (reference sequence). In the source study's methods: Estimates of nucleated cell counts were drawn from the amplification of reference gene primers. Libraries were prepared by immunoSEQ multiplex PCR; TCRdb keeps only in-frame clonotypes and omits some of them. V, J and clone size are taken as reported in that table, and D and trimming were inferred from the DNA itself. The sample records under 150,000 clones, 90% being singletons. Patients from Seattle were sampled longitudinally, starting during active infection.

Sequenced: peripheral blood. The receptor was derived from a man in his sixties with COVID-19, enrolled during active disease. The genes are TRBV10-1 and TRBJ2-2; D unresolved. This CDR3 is CASSESYTGELFF. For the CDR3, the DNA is TGCGCCAGCAGTGAAAGCTACACCGGGGAGCTGTTTTTT.